The rows below give T cell receptor beta chains drawn from one sample of a study of cytomegalovirus exposure and HLA in healthy donors. Clones were read by immunoSEQ multiplex PCR, and TCRdb kept only the in-frame ones, dropping some. This table holds some 64,000 clones, roughly 95% found once. Sequencing used PBMCs. The receptors derive from a woman in her late teens or twenties in good health and CMV-seronegative. Each CDR3 is given with its conserved first and last residue. D genes are given only for firm matches. Clone size, where shown, is once, few, many, or a class for clones that have expanded.

len	d_gene	abundance	j_gene	v_gene	CDR3nt	CDR3aa
14	.	.	TRBJ2-7	TRBV7-2	TGTGCCAGCAGCTTAGCTCGGGAGACCTACGAGCAGTACTTC	CASSLARETYEQYF
14	.	.	TRBJ2-5	TRBV10-3	TGTGCCATCAGTGAGTCGGGCAGGGAAGAGACCCAGTACTTC	CAISESGREETQYF
16	.	.	TRBJ1-5	TRBV4-3	TGCGCCAGCAGCCAAGGGAGACCACCGGGGGGTCAGCCCCAGCATTTT	CASSQGRPPGGQPQHF
14	.	.	TRBJ2-7	TRBV12-2	TGTGCAAGTCGCCCCAGGGGGCGTCCCTACGAGCAGTACTTC	CASRPRGRPYEQYF
14	TRBD1	.	TRBJ1-2	TRBV11-2	TGTGCCAGCAGCTCCAGGGGGTTGGTCTATGGCTACACCTTC	CASSSRGLVYGYTF
14	TRBD2	.	TRBJ2-1	TRBV9	TGTGCCAGCAGCCCGGGACTAGCTGGGAGTGAGCAGTTCTTC	CASSPGLAGSEQFF
15	TRBD2	once	TRBJ2-1	TRBV5-6	TGTGCCAGCAGCTTGGCCTTGGGGGGGTACAATGAGCAGTTCTTC	CASSLALGGYNEQFF
16	TRBD1	.	TRBJ2-7	TRBV27	TGTGCCAGCAGGGCCAGGGGGCTTCCGCTTAGCTACGAGCAGTACTTC	CASRARGLPLSYEQYF
16	TRBD2	.	TRBJ2-5	TRBV5-1	TGCGCCAGCAGCTTGGCGGTAGCGGGAGGGCAAGAGACCCAGTACTTC	CASSLAVAGGQETQYF
12	.	.	TRBJ2-5	TRBV28	TGTGCCAGCACCCGGGACCAAGAGACCCAGTACTTC	CASTRDQETQYF
15	.	.	TRBJ1-1	TRBV7-9	TGTGCCAGCAGCTTTTGGGGCAGACTGAACACTGAAGCTTTCTTT	CASSFWGRLNTEAFF
17	TRBD2	once	TRBJ2-3	TRBV5-4	TGTGCCAGCAGCCCGGAGACTAGCGGGAGGGCAGCAGATACGCAGTATTTT	CASSPETSGRAADTQYF
15	TRBD2	.	TRBJ2-1	TRBV7-2	TGTGCCAGCAGCTTTACTAGCGGGACCTACAATGAGCAGTTCTTC	CASSFTSGTYNEQFF
14	TRBD1	once	TRBJ2-5	TRBV5-1	TGCGCCAGCAGCTTGTGGGGACAGGGGGAGACCCAGTACTTC	CASSLWGQGETQYF